Below, 2 T cell receptor beta chains from the same sample are listed, as sequenced in a study of blood T cell repertoires in COVID-19. Method: immunoSEQ multiplex PCR; TCRdb's copy keeps in-frame clones and lacks some. The table includes hundreds of thousands of clones, roughly 89% detected once. Sequencing input: PBMCs or T cells enriched from blood (not recorded which). The origin of the receptors is a woman younger than 35 who had recovered from COVID-19.

This clone was counted once. V usage is TRBV2 and J usage is TRBJ1-5; no clear D gene. This CDR3 has 13 residues. V was cut by 4 bases and J by 3 bases, with 7 bases left in between. From germline, CDR1 is SNHLY and CDR2 FYNNEI. The CDR3 DNA is TGTGCCAGCAGTGGGGAGGTCAATCAGCCCCAGCATTTT. Protein sequence: CASSGEVNQPQHF.

This chain connects TRBV6-2 or TRBV6-3 to TRBJ1-4; 10 bases are a match to TRBD1. After removal of 5 bases from V and 11 bases from J, the junction contained 11 bases not matched to a gene. Germline CDR1 MNHEY, CDR2 SVGEGT. This CDR3 contains 15 residues. CDR3 loop: CASSPGTGVVEKLFF. The CDR3 nucleotides read TGTGCCAGCAGTCCCGGGACAGGGGTCGTGGAGAAACTGTTTTTT.